This T cell receptor (beta chain) was identified in a study of blood T cell repertoires in COVID-19. Study at large: PBMCs, B-cell-depleted T cells, or T cells provided the cDNA or gDNA that made up the material.

Germline V lookup: CDR1 SNHLY, CDR2 FYNNEI. The CDR3 is 12 amino acids. Between the trimmed V and J ends, which lost 11 bases and 6 bases, there was a span of 17 bases. This clone was seen only once. In the original workflow: Amplifying reference gene primers gave estimates of nucleated cell counts. Sequencing was performed with immunoSEQ multiplex PCR; in TCRdb, only in-frame clones are kept and a portion is missing. The V and J calls and the clone size are those of that table, but D and trimming were determined from the DNA. The repertoire holds about 260,000 clones, 75% to 90% seen once, with nearly 2% in the top ten.

The sequence was obtained from a man aged 30 to 45 with active or convalescent COVID-19. This chain uses TRBV2 with TRBJ2-7, with D possibly being TRBD1 (6 bases). The sequencing input was peripheral blood. The CDR3, as DNA: TGTGCCGGAACGCAGGGGCCCAGCGAGCAGTACTTC. This sequence encodes CAGTQGPSEQYF. The full variable domain, in which reference TRBV2 and TRBJ2-7 provide the parts outside the CDR3, is EPEVTQTPSHQVTQMGQEVILRCVPISNHLYFYWYRQILGQKVEFLVSFYNNEISEKSEIFDDQFSVERPDGSNFTLKIRSTKLEDSAMYFCAGTQGPSEQYFGPGTRLTVT.